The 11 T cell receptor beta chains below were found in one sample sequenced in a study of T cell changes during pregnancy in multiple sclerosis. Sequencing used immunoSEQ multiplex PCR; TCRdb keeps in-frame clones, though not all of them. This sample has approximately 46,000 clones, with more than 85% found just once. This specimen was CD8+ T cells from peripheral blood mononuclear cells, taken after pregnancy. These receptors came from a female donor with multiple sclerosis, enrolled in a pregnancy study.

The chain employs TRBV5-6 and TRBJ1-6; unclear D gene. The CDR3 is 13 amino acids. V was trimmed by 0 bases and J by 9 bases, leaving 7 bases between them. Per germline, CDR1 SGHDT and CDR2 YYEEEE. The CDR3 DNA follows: TGTGCCAGCAGCTTGGGAGGTATTTCACCCCTCCACTTT. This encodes CASSLGGISPLHF.

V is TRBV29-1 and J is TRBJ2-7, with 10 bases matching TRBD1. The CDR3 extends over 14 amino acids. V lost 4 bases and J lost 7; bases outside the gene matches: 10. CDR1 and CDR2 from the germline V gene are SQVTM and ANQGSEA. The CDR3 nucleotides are TGCAGCGTTGCCCTAGGACAGGGGGGGATAGAGCAGTACTTC. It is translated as CSVALGQGGIEQYF.

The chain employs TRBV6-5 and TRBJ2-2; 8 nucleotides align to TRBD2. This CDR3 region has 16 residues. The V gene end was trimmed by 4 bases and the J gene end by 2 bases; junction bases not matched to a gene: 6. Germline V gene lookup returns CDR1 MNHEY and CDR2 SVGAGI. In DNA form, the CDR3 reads TGTGCCAGCAGTTGGTCCAGCGGGAGCAACACCGGGGAGCTGTTTTTT. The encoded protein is CASSWSSGSNTGELFF.

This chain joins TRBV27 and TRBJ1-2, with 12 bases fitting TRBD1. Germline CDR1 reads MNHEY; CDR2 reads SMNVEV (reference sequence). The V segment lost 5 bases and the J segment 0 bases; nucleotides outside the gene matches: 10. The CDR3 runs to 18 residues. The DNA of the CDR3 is TGTGCCAGCAGTACAACAGGGACAGGGGGCTTAGCTAACTATGGCTACACCTTC. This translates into CASSTTGTGGLANYGYTF.

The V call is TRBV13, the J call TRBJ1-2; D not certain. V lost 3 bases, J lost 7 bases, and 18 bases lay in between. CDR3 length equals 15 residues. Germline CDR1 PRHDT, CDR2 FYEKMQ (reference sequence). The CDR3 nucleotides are TGTGCCAGCAGCTTCGAATTAGGGTCCAGCGGTGGCTACACCTTC. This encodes CASSFELGSSGGYTF. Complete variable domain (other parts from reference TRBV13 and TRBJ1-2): AAGVIQSPRHLIKEKRETATLKCYPIPRHDTVYWYQQGPGQDPQFLISFYEKMQSDKGSIPDRFSAQQFSDYHSELNMSSLELGDSALYFCASSFELGSSGGYTFGSGTRLTVV.

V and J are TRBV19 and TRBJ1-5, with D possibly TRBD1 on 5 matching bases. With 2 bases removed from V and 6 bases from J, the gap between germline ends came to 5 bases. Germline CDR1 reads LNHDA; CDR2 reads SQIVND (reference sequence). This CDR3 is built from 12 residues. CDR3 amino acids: CASSIRGQPQHF. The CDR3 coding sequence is TGTGCCAGTAGTATAAGGGGTCAGCCCCAGCATTTT. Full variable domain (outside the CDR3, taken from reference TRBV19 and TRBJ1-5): DGGITQSPKYLFRKEGQNVTLSCEQNLNHDAMYWYRQDPGQGLRLIYYSQIVNDFQKGDIAEGYSVSREKKESFPLTVTSAQKNPTAFYLCASSIRGQPQHFGDGTRLSIL.

In DNA, the CDR3 is TGTGCCATCAGTGAAGGGCAGGGGGCGGGTGGCTACACCTTC. Translating it yields CAISEGQGAGGYTF. The rearrangement links TRBV10-3 to TRBJ1-2; 8 bases are a match to TRBD1. There are 14 residues in the CDR3. Germline V lookup: CDR1 ENHRY, CDR2 SYGVKD. V lost 3 bases to trimming and J lost 7 bases; unmatched junction nucleotides: 7.

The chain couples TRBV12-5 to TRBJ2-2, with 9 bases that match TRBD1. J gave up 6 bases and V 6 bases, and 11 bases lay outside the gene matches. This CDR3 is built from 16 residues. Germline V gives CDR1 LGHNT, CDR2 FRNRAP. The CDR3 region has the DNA TGTGCTAGTGGGCCCACCGGGACAGGGAGGTCCGGGGAGCTGTTTTTT. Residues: CASGPTGTGRSGELFF.

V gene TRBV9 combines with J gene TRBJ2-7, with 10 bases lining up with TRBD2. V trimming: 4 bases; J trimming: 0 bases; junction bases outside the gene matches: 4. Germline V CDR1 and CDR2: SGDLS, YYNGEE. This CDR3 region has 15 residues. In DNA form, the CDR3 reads TGTGCCAGCAGCTCCGGGACTAGCGTCTCCTACGAGCAGTACTTC. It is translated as CASSSGTSVSYEQYF.

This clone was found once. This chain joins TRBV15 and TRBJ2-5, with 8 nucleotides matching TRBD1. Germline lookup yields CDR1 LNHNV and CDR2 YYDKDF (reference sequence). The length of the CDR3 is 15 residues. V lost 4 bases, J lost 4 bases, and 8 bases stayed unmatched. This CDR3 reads CATSTVGQGPETQYF. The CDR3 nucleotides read TGTGCCACCAGCACCGTTGGACAGGGCCCAGAGACCCAGTACTTC.

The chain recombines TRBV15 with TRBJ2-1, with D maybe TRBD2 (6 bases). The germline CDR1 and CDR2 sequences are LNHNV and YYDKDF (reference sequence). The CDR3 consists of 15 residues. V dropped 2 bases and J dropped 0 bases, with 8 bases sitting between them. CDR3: CATSRYSGSYNEQFF. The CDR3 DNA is TGTGCCACCAGCAGATATAGCGGCTCCTACAATGAGCAGTTCTTC.